These 30 T cell receptor beta chains were sequenced from one sample in a study of beta chain features in type 1 diabetes. Every bit of the isolated RNA underwent reverse transcription, so sequencing read expressed TCRB transcripts. Assay: immunoSEQ multiplex PCR; the TCRdb copy retains only in-frame clones and omits some. Of around 690,000 clones listed, under 15% were seen once; the top ten hold roughly 0.11%. General study results and limits: For Type 1 diabetes patients, all four CD4+ subsets carried TCRB CDR3s that were moderately but significantly shorter.

No antigen has been identified for these receptors. Sequencing was done on a sample of naive CD4+ T cells from blood. The receptor source for this set is a man younger than 45 with type 1 diabetes.

The gene calls are TRBV9 and TRBJ1-6; D might be TRBD1 (5 bases). Germline V gives CDR1 SGDLS, CDR2 YYNGEE. The CDR3 consists of 14 residues. With 5 bases removed from V and 9 bases from J, the gap between germline ends came to 15 bases. The CDR3, as DNA: TGTGCCAGCAGGAGGGACTTATCCCCTTCACCCCTCCACTTT. The encoded protein is CASRRDLSPSPLHF.

The chain carries TRBV7-2 and TRBJ2-4; tentative D call: TRBD1 (6 bases). The germline V and J ends were trimmed by 4 bases and 4 bases, with 8 bases remaining between them. The CDR3 has 13 residues. Germline V gene lookup returns CDR1 SGHTA and CDR2 FQGNSA. The CDR3 loop reads CASSSGQKNIQYF. CDR3 DNA sequence: TGTGCCAGCAGCTCAGGACAGAAAAACATTCAGTACTTC.

The gene calls are TRBV27 and TRBJ2-7; possible D gene TRBD1, 6 bases. Germline V gene lookup returns CDR1 MNHEY and CDR2 SMNVEV (reference sequence). The CDR3 is 14 residues long. Trimming took off 6 bases at V and 3 bases at J, with 15 bases between the two ends. CDR3 residues: CASRGAGIGYEQYF. The CDR3 nucleotides read TGTGCCAGCAGGGGGGCAGGGATAGGCTACGAGCAGTACTTC.

This clone has just a few counts. The rearrangement uses TRBV5-4 and TRBJ2-3; 10 bases align to TRBD2. This CDR3 spans 14 amino acids. V was clipped by 6 bases and J by 4 bases; unmatched bases: 5. Germline V CDR1 and CDR2: SGHNT, YYREEE (reference sequence). Here the CDR3 reads CASTTTSGSDTQYF. In DNA, the CDR3 is TGTGCCAGCACAACGACTAGCGGGTCAGATACGCAGTATTTT.

This clone was found a few times. This sample also contains other DNA sequences that code for the same CDR3. The chain combines TRBV18 with TRBJ1-4, with D possibly being TRBD1 (5 bases). The germline V gene encodes CDR1 KGHSH and CDR2 LQKENI. The germline V and J ends were trimmed by 1 base and 8 bases, with 5 bases remaining between them. The CDR3 is made up of 12 amino acids. CDR3 bases: TGTGCCAGCTCACCACGGGGGGAAAAACTGTTTTTT. Encoded protein: CASSPRGEKLFF. The full variable domain, its missing parts supplied by reference TRBV18 and TRBJ1-4, is NAGVMQNPRHLVRRRGQEARLRCSPMKGHSHVYWYRQLPEEGLKFMVYLQKENIIDESGMPKERFSAEFPKEGPSILRIQQVVRGDSAAYFCASSPRGEKLFFGSGTQLSVL.

The gene calls are TRBV27 and TRBJ2-6; D gene uncertain. The length of the CDR3 is 18 residues. The germline V gene encodes CDR1 MNHEY and CDR2 SMNVEV (reference sequence). Trimming removed 3 bases at V and 0 bases at J, with 15 bases between. In DNA form, the CDR3 reads TGTGCCAGCAGTTTCTGGAGACCGGCCCTCTCTGGGGCCAACGTCCTGACTTTC. It codes for CASSFWRPALSGANVLTF.

There are a few counts of this clone. This chain connects TRBV9 to TRBJ1-6, with 9 nucleotides matching TRBD1. Germline CDR1 is SGDLS and CDR2 is YYNGEE. Trimming cost V 4 bases and J 8 bases; bases outside gene matches: 7. This CDR3 has 15 residues. CDR3 nucleotides: TGTGCCAGCAGCCCCAGGGACAGGGTGGATTCACCCCTCCACTTT. Amino acid sequence: CASSPRDRVDSPLHF.

The J gene is TRBJ2-3, the V gene TRBV7-2; D is unclear. This CDR3 spans 14 amino acids. V was clipped by 4 bases and J by 0 bases, with 8 bases between them. Germline CDR1 SGHTA, CDR2 FQGNSA. The chain's CDR3 is CASSSSSSTDTQYF. The CDR3 DNA sequence: TGTGCCAGCAGCTCGAGCTCTAGCACAGATACGCAGTATTTT.

This chain joins TRBV5-4 and TRBJ2-1; 9 positions agree with TRBD1. The CDR3 is made up of 16 amino acids. J was trimmed by 6 bases and V by 2 bases; bases with no gene match: 9. Germline V gene sequence: CDR1 SGHNT, CDR2 YYREEE (reference sequence). CDR3 DNA sequence: TGTGCCAGCAGCTTAGCCGGGACAGGGAGTGTCAATGAGCAGTTCTTC. It yields the protein CASSLAGTGSVNEQFF.

The rearrangement uses TRBV7-9 and TRBJ1-4; TRBD1 agrees at 11 bases. The V segment lost 4 bases and the J segment 8 bases; nucleotides outside the gene matches: 6. CDR1 SEHNR and CDR2 FQNEAQ come from the germline V gene (reference sequence). The CDR3 is 15 residues long. DNA for the CDR3: TGTGCCAGCAGCTCGTGGACAGGGGGCTGGGAAAAACTGTTTTTT. Translating gives CASSSWTGGWEKLFF.

This clone was detected only a few times. The gene calls are TRBV6-6 and TRBJ2-3, with D maybe TRBD2 (7 bases). CDR3 size: 14 residues. The V end lost 5 bases, the J end lost 4 bases, and 13 bases lay between the germline ends. In germline, CDR1 is MNHNY, CDR2 SVGAGI (reference sequence). The CDR3 loop reads CASSGGGRADTQYF. The CDR3 DNA reads as TGTGCCAGCAGTGGCGGGGGCCGCGCAGATACGCAGTATTTT.

The sample holds a few counts of this clone. V gene TRBV18 combines with J gene TRBJ1-4; D remains unclear. V lost 6 bases, J lost 4 bases, and 15 bases lay in between. Germline CDR1 KGHSH, CDR2 LQKENI. This CDR3 has 15 amino acids. For the CDR3, the DNA is TGTGCCAGCTCGCCTCTGGAATCATTTAATGAAAAACTGTTTTTT. It yields the protein CASSPLESFNEKLFF.

This clone has just a few counts. The chain is built from TRBV14 and TRBJ2-3; 7 nucleotides line up with TRBD2. Germline V lookup: CDR1 SGHDN, CDR2 FVKESK. This CDR3 region has 11 residues. The CDR3 region is CASGGTDTQYF. The CDR3 DNA reads TGTGCGAGCGGGGGCACAGATACGCAGTATTTT.

Remarks on this clone: This CDR3 is also generated by other DNA sequences in the sample. The V call is TRBV9, the J call TRBJ2-2; D is undetermined. The V end lost 2 bases, the J end lost 1 base, and 6 bases lay between the germline ends. Germline V CDR1 and CDR2: SGDLS, YYNGEE. The CDR3 consists of 14 residues. The CDR3, as DNA: TGTGCCAGCAGCGTGGCAGGGAACACCGGGGAGCTGTTTTTT. The encoded protein is CASSVAGNTGELFF.

The rearrangement uses TRBV29-1 and TRBJ1-5; tentatively, D is TRBD1 (5 bases). Deletions cut 7 bases from V and 3 bases from J, with 16 bases between. From germline, CDR1 is SQVTM and CDR2 ANQGSEA. This CDR3 is built from 14 residues. DNA for the CDR3: TGCAGCGCTCGCCTGGGGGGATTCAATCAGCCCCAGCATTTT. The encoded protein is CSARLGGFNQPQHF. Looking up the rest from reference TRBV29-1 and TRBJ1-5 gives the full variable domain: SAVISQKPSRDICQRGTSLTIQCQVDSQVTMMFWYRQQPGQSLTLIATANQGSEATYESGFVIDKFPISRPNLTFSTLTVSNMSPEDSSIYLCSARLGGFNQPQHFGDGTRLSIL.

This clone appeared a few times. J is TRBJ1-5 and V is TRBV18; a weak D match, TRBD1 (5 bases). Germline assignment: CDR1 KGHSH and CDR2 LQKENI. Trimming cost V 3 bases and J 5 bases, with 11 bases left between them. CDR3 length equals 14 residues. The CDR3: CASSPEGGDQPQHF. The CDR3 region has the DNA TGTGCCAGCTCACCGGAAGGAGGGGATCAGCCCCAGCATTTT. Supplemented by reference TRBV18 and TRBJ1-5, the full variable domain reads NAGVMQNPRHLVRRRGQEARLRCSPMKGHSHVYWYRQLPEEGLKFMVYLQKENIIDESGMPKERFSAEFPKEGPSILRIQQVVRGDSAAYFCASSPEGGDQPQHFGDGTRLSIL.

This rearrangement joins TRBV6-6 to TRBJ2-5; D unclear. With 6 bases removed from V and 4 bases from J, the gap between germline ends came to 6 bases. The CDR3 extends over 11 amino acids. In germline, CDR1 is MNHNY, CDR2 SVGAGI (reference sequence). The CDR3 sequence: CASREIETQYF. The CDR3 region has the DNA TGTGCCAGCAGGGAAATAGAGACCCAGTACTTC.

This clone was recorded only once. The V and J genes are TRBV5-1 and TRBJ2-5, with D perhaps TRBD1 (6 bases). This CDR3 comprises 15 residues. V lost 0 bases and J lost 0, with 9 bases in between. In germline, CDR1 is SGHRS, CDR2 YFSETQ. CDR3 protein: CASSLAGQHQETQYF. The CDR3 DNA reads TGCGCCAGCAGCTTGGCCGGACAGCACCAAGAGACCCAGTACTTC.

In this sample, this clone turned up a few times. At the DNA level, this CDR3 is encoded by other sequences in the same sample as well. The genes are TRBV29-1 and TRBJ1-4; D unresolved. Germline V gene sequence: CDR1 SQVTM, CDR2 ANQGSEA. V was shortened by 1 base and J by 0 bases, with 3 bases between the two germline ends. The CDR3 is 13 residues long. The CDR3 protein is CSVEGATNEKLFF. As DNA, the CDR3 is TGCAGCGTTGAAGGTGCAACTAATGAAAAACTGTTTTTT.

This clone was seen only a few times. The chain carries TRBV30 and TRBJ2-3; D could derive from TRBD1 or TRBD2 (6 bases each). This CDR3 has 14 residues. V lost 5 bases, J lost 6 bases, and 18 bases lay in between. Looked up from germline, CDR1 is GTSNPN and CDR2 is SVGIG (reference sequence). CDR3 sequence (DNA): TGTGCCTGGGGCCTGGAAGGGGGGCGGGATACGCAGTATTTT. This gives the protein CAWGLEGGRDTQYF.

This clone was counted between two and nine times. The chain joins TRBV5-8 to TRBJ1-5; D remains ambiguous. This CDR3 region has 14 residues. V lost 2 bases and J lost 3, with 9 bases in between. CDR1 SGHTS and CDR2 YDEGEE come from the germline V gene. The CDR3 reads CASSLGSFNQPQHF. As DNA, the CDR3 is TGTGCCAGCAGCTTAGGGTCTTTCAATCAGCCCCAGCATTTT.

Here the CDR3 reads CASGHREPVYGYTF. CDR3 DNA sequence: TGTGCCAGCGGTCATAGGGAGCCAGTCTATGGCTACACCTTC. V and J are TRBV6-6 and TRBJ1-2; D is undetermined. This CDR3 has 14 residues. CDR1 and CDR2 (germline): MNHNY, SVGAGI (reference sequence). The V end was cut by 8 bases, the J end by 4 bases, with 17 bases between.

The chain links TRBV4-3 to TRBJ2-1; 9 positions agree with TRBD1. Germline CDR1 reads LGHNA; CDR2 reads YSLEER. V lost 8 bases and J lost 5; bases outside the gene matches: 13. The CDR3 length is 16 residues. CDR3 residues: CASGRVGTGINNEQFF. The CDR3, as DNA: TGCGCCAGCGGCAGAGTAGGGACAGGGATCAACAATGAGCAGTTCTTC.

This clone came up a few times. The chain uses TRBV13 and TRBJ1-2, with D uncertain. The germline V and J ends were trimmed by 1 base and 3 bases, with 12 bases remaining between them. The CDR3 spans 15 residues. Germline CDR1 PRHDT, CDR2 FYEKMQ (reference sequence). In DNA, the CDR3 is TGTGCCAGCAGCTTAGTGGGAGTTGGAGACTATGGCTACACCTTC. This gives the protein CASSLVGVGDYGYTF.

This clone was detected only a few times. The CDR3 DNA reads TGCGCCAGCAGCGGGACAGATAATTCACCCCTCCACTTT. It codes for CASSGTDNSPLHF. The V gene is TRBV5-1, the J gene TRBJ1-6; 7 bases map to TRBD1. This CDR3 is built from 13 residues. Germline values: CDR1 SGHRS, CDR2 YFSETQ. J gave up 5 bases and V 4 bases, and 0 bases lay outside the gene matches.

The chain is built from TRBV10-3 and TRBJ1-3; 8 bases align to TRBD1. J gave up 2 bases and V 6 bases, and 3 bases lay outside the gene matches. The CDR3 sequence is 14 residues long. In germline, CDR1 is ENHRY, CDR2 SYGVKD. The CDR3 DNA reads TGTGCCATCAGGGAACAGGGGGCTGGAAACACCATATATTTT. Translation: CAIREQGAGNTIYF.

This rearrangement joins TRBV28 to TRBJ2-7, with TRBD1 matching 7 bases. The J segment lost 4 bases and the V segment lost 6 bases, leaving 3 bases of the junction unmatched. Per germline, CDR1 MDHEN and CDR2 SYDVKM. This CDR3 is built from 12 residues. CDR3 coding DNA: TGTGCCAGCAGACAGGGGAGTTACGAGCAGTACTTC. Amino acids: CASRQGSYEQYF.

The J gene is TRBJ1-6, the V gene TRBV6-5; perhaps TRBD1 as D (5 bases). CDR1 MNHEY and CDR2 SVGAGI come from the germline V gene. The CDR3 contains 11 residues. The V end was cut by 6 bases, the J end by 10 bases, with 7 bases between. CDR3 in DNA: TGTGCCAGCAGAGGGGAGTCACCCCTCCACTTT. Its protein is CASRGESPLHF.

This rearrangement joins TRBV18 to TRBJ2-5; D gene uncertain. Germline V gene lookup returns CDR1 KGHSH and CDR2 LQKENI. CDR3 length: 15 amino acids. V shed 4 bases and J shed 1 base, with 13 bases lying between them. The CDR3 DNA reads as TGTGCCAGCTCACTGCCTTTGGAGATCCAAGAGACCCAGTACTTC. Amino acids: CASSLPLEIQETQYF.

This clone occurred a few times. The chain joins TRBV6-1 to TRBJ1-1; D remains unclear. CDR3 length: 11 residues. CDR1 is MNHNS and CDR2 is SASEGT in the germline V gene. Trimming shortened V by 2 bases and J by 10 bases, and 8 bases separated the two germline ends. The CDR3 here is CASSELRAAFF. CDR3 sequence (DNA): TGTGCCAGCAGTGAACTGAGGGCAGCTTTCTTT.